This TCR beta chain was identified in a study of cytomegalovirus exposure and HLA in healthy donors. Study-level findings and limits: Because they were indistinguishable, some V segments, including TRBV6-2 and TRBV6-3, were excluded. Later analysis identified several of the most significant clusters that appeared linked to common viral pathogens. Researchers reportedly found TCR beta sequences accurately predicted most subjects' HLA-A and HLA-B alleles.

With 7 bases removed from V and 5 bases from J, the gap between germline ends came to 12 bases. The CDR3 contains 12 residues. Germline V gene sequence: CDR1 SGHAT, CDR2 FQNNGV. Concerning this clone itself: Its antigen is not known.

Vbeta (60) and Jbeta (13) primers were used in the PCR. Sequencing was performed with immunoSEQ multiplex PCR; in TCRdb, only in-frame clones are kept and a portion is missing. The sample data list fewer than 250,000 clones. Sequenced: PBMCs. The clonotype was recovered from a woman in her twenties or thirties in good health and CMV-seropositive. V and J are TRBV11-2 and TRBJ2-7, with D possibly matching TRBD2 (5 bases). The CDR3 here is CASTLGLNEQYF. DNA for the CDR3: TGTGCCAGCACCCTCGGACTTAACGAGCAGTACTTC.